These 7 T cell receptor beta chains were all obtained from the same sample, sequenced in a study of T cell responses to AZD1222 COVID-19 vaccine. The method was immunoSEQ multiplex PCR; TCRdb's version includes in-frame clones alone and lacks a portion of them. Seen here are approximately 130,000 clones, over 90% observed once, and the top ten hold roughly 1%. Here the sequenced sample was peripheral blood, taken on day 0 of AZD1222 vaccination. The receptors here all came from an adult in good health.

This clone appeared once. The gene calls are TRBV6-4 and TRBJ2-3; D may be TRBD1 or TRBD2 (5 bases each). V was pared by 8 bases and J by 6 bases, with 21 bases between. Germline loops: CDR1 MRHNA, CDR2 SNTAGT. CDR3 length equals 15 residues. CDR3 sequence reads: CASSSYPGPGDTQYF. The DNA of the CDR3 is TGTGCCAGCTCTTCATACCCGGGGCCCGGGGATACGCAGTATTTT.

The chain uses TRBV7-8 and TRBJ2-7; D tentatively reads TRBD1 or TRBD2 (5 bases each). This CDR3 comprises 14 residues. Germline CDR1 SGHVS, CDR2 FQNEAQ. V was trimmed by 5 bases and J by 4 bases, leaving 15 bases between them. CDR3 DNA: TGTGCCAGCAGCCCCCAAGAGGGGCCTTACGAGCAGTACTTC. Translating it yields CASSPQEGPYEQYF.

This clone is classed as medium-sized. V usage is TRBV6-1 and J usage is TRBJ1-4, with D possibly TRBD1 on 6 matching bases. Germline CDR1 MNHNS, CDR2 SASEGT. Trimming left V 4 bases short and J 4 bases short, with 19 bases between. The CDR3 is made up of 17 amino acids. CDR3 protein: CASSGEMRGPGNEKLFF. The CDR3 DNA reads as TGTGCCAGCAGTGGAGAAATGCGGGGGCCGGGTAATGAAAAACTGTTTTTT.

The chain recombines TRBV11-2 with TRBJ1-1; D call uncertain. V was cut by 3 bases and J by 4 bases, with 12 bases left in between. This CDR3 has 14 amino acids. Germline loops: CDR1 SGHAT, CDR2 FQNNGV. For the CDR3, the DNA is TGTGCCAGCAGCTTTACAGCCCAGAGCACTGAAGCTTTCTTT. This gives the protein CASSFTAQSTEAFF.

This chain links TRBV6-4 with TRBJ2-2; D uncertain. Germline CDR1 reads MRHNA; CDR2 reads SNTAGT. V lost 3 bases and J lost 3, with 8 bases in between. The CDR3 runs 14 residues. The CDR3 protein is CASSEGTHTGELFF. CDR3 in DNA: TGTGCCAGCAGTGAGGGTACTCACACCGGGGAGCTGTTTTTT.

This clone was found once. V is TRBV7-2 and J is TRBJ1-2; possibly TRBD1 for D (6 bases). Germline V gene sequence: CDR1 SGHTA, CDR2 FQGNSA. V was shortened by 1 base and J by 8 bases, with 11 bases between the two germline ends. The CDR3 consists of 13 residues. CDR3 residues: CASSLGAGEGYTF. CDR3 bases: TGTGCCAGCAGCTTAGGGGCAGGGGAGGGCTACACCTTC.

The chain joins TRBV10-3 to TRBJ2-7, with 12 bases identical to TRBD1. The germline V gene encodes CDR1 ENHRY and CDR2 SYGVKD. Germline trimming cut 6 bases from V and 7 bases from J; bases unmatched to any gene: 7. The CDR3 is made up of 14 amino acids. CDR3: CAIRPGTGGYEQYF. The CDR3, as DNA: TGTGCCATCAGACCCGGGACAGGGGGCTATGAGCAGTACTTC.